The present TCR beta chain was sequenced within a study of blood T cell repertoires in COVID-19. The CDR3 has 13 amino acids. Repertoires were generated with immunoSEQ multiplex PCR, while TCRdb's copy carries only in-frame clones and drops some. Here the sample spans some 83,000 clones, roughly 89% being singletons. The source material was peripheral blood. This clonotype was sampled from a man between 50 and 59 years old with acute or convalescent COVID-19. V and J are TRBV7-5 and TRBJ1-2; the tabulated D call, TRBD1, remains unverified against the DNA. TRBV7-5 is designated a pseudogene. CDR3 residues: CARSTLTSYGYTF. CDR3 in DNA: TGTGCCAGAAGCACTTTGACAAGCTATGGCTACACCTTC.